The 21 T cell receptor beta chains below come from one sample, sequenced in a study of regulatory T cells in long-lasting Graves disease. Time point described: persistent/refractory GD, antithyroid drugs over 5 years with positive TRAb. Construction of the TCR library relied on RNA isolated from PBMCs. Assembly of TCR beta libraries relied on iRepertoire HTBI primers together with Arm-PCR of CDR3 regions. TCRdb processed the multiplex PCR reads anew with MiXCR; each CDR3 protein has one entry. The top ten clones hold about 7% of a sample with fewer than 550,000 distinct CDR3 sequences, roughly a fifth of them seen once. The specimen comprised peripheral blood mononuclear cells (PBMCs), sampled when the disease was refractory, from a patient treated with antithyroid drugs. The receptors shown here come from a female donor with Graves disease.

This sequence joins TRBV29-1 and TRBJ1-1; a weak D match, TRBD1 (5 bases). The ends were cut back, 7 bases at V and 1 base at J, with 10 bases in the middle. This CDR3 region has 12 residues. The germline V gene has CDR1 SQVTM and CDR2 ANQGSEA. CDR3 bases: TGCAGCGGGGGACCCCCGAACACTGAAGCTTTCTTT. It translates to CSGGPPNTEAFF.

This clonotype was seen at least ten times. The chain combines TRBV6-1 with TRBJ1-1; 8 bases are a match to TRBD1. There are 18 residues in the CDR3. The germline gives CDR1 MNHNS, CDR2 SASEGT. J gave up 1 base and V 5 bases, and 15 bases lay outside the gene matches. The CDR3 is CASSTPSGRGQANTEAFF. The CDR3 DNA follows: TGTGCCAGCAGTACCCCATCTGGCCGGGGACAGGCGAACACTGAAGCTTTCTTT.

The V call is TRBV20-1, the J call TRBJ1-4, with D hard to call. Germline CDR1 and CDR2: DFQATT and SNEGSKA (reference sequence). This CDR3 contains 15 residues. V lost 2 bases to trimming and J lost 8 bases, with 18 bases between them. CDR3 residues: CSARPYTLLGEKLFF. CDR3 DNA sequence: TGCAGTGCTAGACCCTACACCCTTCTTGGGGAAAAACTGTTTTTT.

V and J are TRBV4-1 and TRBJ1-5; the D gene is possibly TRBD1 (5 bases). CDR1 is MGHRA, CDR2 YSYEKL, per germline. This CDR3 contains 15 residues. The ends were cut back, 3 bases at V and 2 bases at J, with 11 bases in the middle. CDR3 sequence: CASSHGGHGNQPQHF. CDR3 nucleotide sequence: TGCGCCAGCAGCCATGGAGGACACGGCAATCAGCCCCAGCATTTT.

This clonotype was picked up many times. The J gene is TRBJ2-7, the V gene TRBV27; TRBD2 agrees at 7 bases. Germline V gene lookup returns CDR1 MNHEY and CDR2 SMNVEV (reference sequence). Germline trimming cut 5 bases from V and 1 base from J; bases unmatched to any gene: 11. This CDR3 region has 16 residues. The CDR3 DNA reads TGTGCCAGCAGTCCTAACTATATCGGGGGGTCCTACGAGCAGTACTTC. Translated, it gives CASSPNYIGGSYEQYF.

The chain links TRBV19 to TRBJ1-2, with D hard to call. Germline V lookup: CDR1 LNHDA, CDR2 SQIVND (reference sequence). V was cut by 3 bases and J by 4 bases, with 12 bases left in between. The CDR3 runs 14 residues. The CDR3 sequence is CASSMIDSAYGYTF. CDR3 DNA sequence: TGTGCCAGTAGTATGATAGACTCCGCCTATGGCTACACCTTC.

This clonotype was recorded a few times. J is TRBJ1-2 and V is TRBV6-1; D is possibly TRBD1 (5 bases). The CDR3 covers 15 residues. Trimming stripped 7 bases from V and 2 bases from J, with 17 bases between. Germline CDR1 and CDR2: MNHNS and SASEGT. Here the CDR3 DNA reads TGTGCCAGCATCCCGGGTGCAGGGTTCAACTATGGCTACACCTTC. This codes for CASIPGAGFNYGYTF.

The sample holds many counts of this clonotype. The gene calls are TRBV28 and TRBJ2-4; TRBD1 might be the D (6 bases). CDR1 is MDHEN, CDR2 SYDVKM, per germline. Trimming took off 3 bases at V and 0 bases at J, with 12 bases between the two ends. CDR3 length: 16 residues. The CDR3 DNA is TGTGCCAGCAGTTTGCCGGGACATCTAGCCAAAAACATTCAGTACTTC. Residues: CASSLPGHLAKNIQYF.

The CDR3 is CATSPDYYNEQFF. CDR3 in DNA: TGTGCCACCAGTCCCGATTACTACAATGAGCAGTTCTTC. The genes are TRBV24-1 and TRBJ2-1; the D is unclear. The CDR3 length is 13 residues. V shed 6 bases and J shed 3 bases, with 8 bases lying between them. Germline V gene lookup returns CDR1 KGHDR and CDR2 SFDVKD.

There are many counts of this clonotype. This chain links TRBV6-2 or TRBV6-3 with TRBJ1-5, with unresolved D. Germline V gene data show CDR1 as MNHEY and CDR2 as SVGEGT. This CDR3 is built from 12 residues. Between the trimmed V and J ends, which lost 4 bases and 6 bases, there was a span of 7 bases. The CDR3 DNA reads TGTGCCAGCAGTTCCAAGATTCAGCCCCAGCATTTT. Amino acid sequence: CASSSKIQPQHF.

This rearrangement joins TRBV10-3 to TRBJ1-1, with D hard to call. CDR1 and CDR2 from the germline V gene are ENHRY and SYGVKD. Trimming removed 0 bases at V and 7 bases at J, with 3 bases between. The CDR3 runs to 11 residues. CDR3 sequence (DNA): TGTGCCATCAGTGAGTCGGTTGAAGCTTTCTTT. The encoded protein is CAISESVEAFF.

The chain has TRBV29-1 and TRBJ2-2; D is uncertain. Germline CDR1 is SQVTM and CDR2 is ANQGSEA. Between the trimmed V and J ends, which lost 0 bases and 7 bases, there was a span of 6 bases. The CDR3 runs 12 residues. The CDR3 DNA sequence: TGCAGCGTTGAAGATGGAGACGGGGAGCTGTTTTTT. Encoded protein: CSVEDGDGELFF.

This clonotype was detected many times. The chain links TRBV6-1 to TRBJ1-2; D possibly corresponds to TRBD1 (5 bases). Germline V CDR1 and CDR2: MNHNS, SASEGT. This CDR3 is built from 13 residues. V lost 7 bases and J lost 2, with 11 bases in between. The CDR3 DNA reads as TGTGCCAGCACCGACGGGGGGAACTATGGCTACACCTTC. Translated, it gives CASTDGGNYGYTF.

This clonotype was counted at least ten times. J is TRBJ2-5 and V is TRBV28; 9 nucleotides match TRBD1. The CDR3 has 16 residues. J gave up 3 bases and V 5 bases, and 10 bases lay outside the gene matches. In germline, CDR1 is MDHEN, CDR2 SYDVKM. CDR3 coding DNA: TGTGCCAGCAGTCCCCCCCCGGACAGGGGAAAAGAGACCCAGTACTTC. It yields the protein CASSPPPDRGKETQYF. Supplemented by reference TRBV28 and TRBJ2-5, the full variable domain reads DVKVTQSSRYLVKRTGEKVFLECVQDMDHENMFWYRQDPGLGLRLIYFSYDVKMKEKGDIPEGYSVSREKKERFSLILESASTNQTSMYLCASSPPPDRGKETQYFGPGTRLLVL.

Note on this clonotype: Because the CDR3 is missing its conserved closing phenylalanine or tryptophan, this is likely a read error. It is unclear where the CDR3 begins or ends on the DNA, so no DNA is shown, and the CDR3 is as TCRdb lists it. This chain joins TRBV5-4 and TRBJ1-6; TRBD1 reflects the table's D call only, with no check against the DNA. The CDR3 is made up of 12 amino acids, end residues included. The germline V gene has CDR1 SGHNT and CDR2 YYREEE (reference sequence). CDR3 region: CASSTGDGAFHL.

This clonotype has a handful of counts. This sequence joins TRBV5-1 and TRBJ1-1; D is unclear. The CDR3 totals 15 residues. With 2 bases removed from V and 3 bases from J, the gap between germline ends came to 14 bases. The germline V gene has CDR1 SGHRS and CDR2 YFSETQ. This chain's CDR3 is CASSFGGMGDTEAFF. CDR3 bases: TGCGCCAGCAGCTTTGGAGGGATGGGAGACACTGAAGCTTTCTTT.

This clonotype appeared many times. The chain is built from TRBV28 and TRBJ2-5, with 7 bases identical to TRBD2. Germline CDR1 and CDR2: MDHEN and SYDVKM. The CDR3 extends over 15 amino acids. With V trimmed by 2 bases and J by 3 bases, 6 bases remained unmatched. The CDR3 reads CASSLQGGPEETQYF. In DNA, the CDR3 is TGTGCCAGCAGTTTACAGGGAGGGCCTGAAGAGACCCAGTACTTC.

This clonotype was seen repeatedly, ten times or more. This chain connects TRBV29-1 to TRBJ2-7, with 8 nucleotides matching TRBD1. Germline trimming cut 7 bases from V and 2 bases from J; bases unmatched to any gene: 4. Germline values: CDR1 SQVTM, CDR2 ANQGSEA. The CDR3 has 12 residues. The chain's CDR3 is CSARTGTYEQYF. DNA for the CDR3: TGCAGCGCCCGGACAGGGACCTACGAGCAGTACTTC.

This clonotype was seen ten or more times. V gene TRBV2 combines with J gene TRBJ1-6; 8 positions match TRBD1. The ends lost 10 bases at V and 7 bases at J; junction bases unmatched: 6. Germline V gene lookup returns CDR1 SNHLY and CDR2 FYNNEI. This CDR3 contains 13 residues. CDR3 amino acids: CATRTGPNSPLHF. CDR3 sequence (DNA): TGTGCCACCCGGACAGGGCCCAATTCACCCCTCCACTTT.

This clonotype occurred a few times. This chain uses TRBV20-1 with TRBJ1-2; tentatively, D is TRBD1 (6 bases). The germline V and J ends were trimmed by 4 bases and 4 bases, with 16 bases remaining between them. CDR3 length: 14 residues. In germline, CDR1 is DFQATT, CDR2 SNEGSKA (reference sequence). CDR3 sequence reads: CSAIRDIGAYGYTF. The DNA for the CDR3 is TGCAGTGCTATCCGGGACATCGGGGCCTATGGCTACACCTTC.

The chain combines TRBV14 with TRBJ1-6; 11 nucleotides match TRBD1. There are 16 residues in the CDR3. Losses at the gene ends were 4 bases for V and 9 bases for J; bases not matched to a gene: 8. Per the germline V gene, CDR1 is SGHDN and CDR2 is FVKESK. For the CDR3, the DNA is TGTGCCAGCAGCCCCCTGGGACAGGGGGAATTTTCACCCCTCCACTTT. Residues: CASSPLGQGEFSPLHF.